The rows below give T cell receptor beta chains drawn from one sample of a study of T cell responses to AZD1222 COVID-19 vaccine. Sequenced by immunoSEQ multiplex PCR; TCRdb stores in-frame clones only, minus some. In the table there are roughly 140,000 clones, around 88% of which are singletons. The sequencing used peripheral blood, collected on day 0 of AZD1222 vaccination. The receptors here all came from an adult in good health. Each CDR3 is given with its conserved first and last residue. A D gene is named only where the DNA matches it firmly. Not every row has a clone size; where given, it reads once, few, many or a size class.

>.|.|TRBJ2-7|TRBV7-8|14
CASSRGGPRGEQYF
TGTGCCAGCAGCCGAGGAGGGCCACGGGGGGAGCAGTACTTC
>few|.|TRBJ2-3|TRBV5-1|15
CASSTGLLVVDTQYF
TGCGCCAGCAGCACGGGACTCCTTGTCGTAGATACGCAGTATTTT
>.|.|TRBJ2-3|TRBV18|15
CASSPRSQSTDTQYF
TGTGCCAGCTCACCCCGAAGTCAGAGCACAGATACGCAGTATTTT
>.|TRBD1|TRBJ2-7|TRBV4-2|15
CASSHTGTGGMAQYF
TGTGCCAGCAGCCATACCGGGACAGGGGGAATGGCCCAGTACTTC
>.|TRBD1|TRBJ1-2|TRBV4-2|15
CASSQDLGQGYGYTF
TGTGCCAGCAGCCAAGATTTAGGACAGGGCTATGGCTACACCTTC
>.|.|TRBJ1-1|TRBV29-1|13
CSVEQGLGTEAFF
TGCAGCGTTGAACAGGGTCTGGGCACTGAAGCTTTCTTT
>.|TRBD2|TRBJ2-7|TRBV5-4|13
CASSWTSSYEQYF
TGTGCCAGCAGCTGGACTAGCAGCTACGAGCAGTACTTC
>.|TRBD1|TRBJ1-1|TRBV18|17
CASSLIPGQGAHTEAFF
TGTGCCAGCTCACTAATACCGGGACAGGGGGCACACACTGAAGCTTTCTTT
>few|.|TRBJ1-1|TRBV18|15
CASSPVMGGLTEAFF
TGTGCCAGCTCACCCGTGATGGGGGGCTTAACTGAAGCTTTCTTT
>few|.|TRBJ1-2|TRBV10-3|14
CAITEGRERGGYTF
TGTGCCATCACCGAGGGAAGGGAACGAGGTGGCTACACCTTC
>.|.|TRBJ1-2|TRBV19|16
CASSISAGRILYGYTF
TGTGCCAGTAGTATATCGGCAGGGCGAATCCTTTATGGCTACACCTTC
>.|.|TRBJ2-1|TRBV6-5|15
CASSYSRTVRNEQFF
TGTGCCAGCAGTTACTCGCGTACGGTACGCAATGAGCAGTTCTTC
>.|.|TRBJ1-5|TRBV19|17
CASNRMRGPRSNQPQHF
TGTGCCAGTAACAGGATGCGGGGTCCTAGGAGCAATCAGCCCCAGCATTTT
>once|.|TRBJ1-4|TRBV30|14
CAQKGPGVDEKLFF
TGTGCCCAAAAGGGACCGGGGGTGGATGAAAAACTGTTTTTT
>.|.|TRBJ1-2|TRBV5-1|14
CASSVQQTNYGYTF
TGCGCCAGCAGCGTACAACAGACTAACTATGGCTACACCTTC
>.|TRBD1|TRBJ2-3|TRBV9|15
CASSVQGARTDTQYF
TGTGCCAGCAGCGTACAGGGGGCGCGAACAGATACGCAGTATTTT
>.|TRBD1|TRBJ1-2|TRBV6-5|13
CASSRQGARGYTF
TGTGCCAGCAGTCGACAGGGGGCGCGTGGCTACACCTTC
>.|.|TRBJ1-1|TRBV6-2/TRBV6-3|16
CASSLNRADMNTEAFF
TGTGCCAGCAGCCTAAACAGGGCGGACATGAACACTGAAGCTTTCTTT
>.|TRBD1|TRBJ1-2|TRBV6-6|13
CASSSGGPYGYTF
TGTGCCAGCAGTTCAGGGGGCCCTTATGGCTACACCTTC
>.|.|TRBJ1-3|TRBV15|13
CATSTTESNTIYF
TGTGCCACCAGCACCACCGAGTCAAACACCATATATTTT
>.|TRBD2|TRBJ2-1|TRBV7-6|15
CASSLGLAVRGEQFF
TGTGCCAGCAGCTTGGGACTAGCGGTGAGGGGAGAGCAGTTCTTC
>few|.|TRBJ2-7|TRBV28|14
CASKGVGRAYEQYF
TGTGCCAGCAAGGGGGTTGGTAGAGCCTACGAGCAGTACTTC
>.|TRBD2|TRBJ2-1|TRBV7-6|19
CASSLQLAGSDPTYNEQFF
TGTGCCAGCAGCTTACAACTAGCGGGATCGGACCCGACCTACAATGAGCAGTTCTTC
>.|.|TRBJ2-7|TRBV5-4|12
CASRSWGYEQYF
TGTGCCAGCAGATCGTGGGGGTACGAGCAGTACTTC
>.|TRBD2|TRBJ2-7|TRBV7-2|15
CASSSRLAGAYEQYF
TGTGCCAGCAGCTCCCGTCTAGCGGGAGCCTACGAGCAGTACTTC
>.|.|TRBJ1-2|TRBV28|12
CASSFADYGYTF
TGTGCCAGCAGTTTCGCCGATTATGGCTACACCTTC
>.|.|TRBJ2-5|TRBV18|14
CASSPLTEQETQYF
TGTGCCAGCTCACCTTTGACAGAACAAGAGACCCAGTACTTC
>.|.|TRBJ1-3|TRBV3-1/TRBV3-2|14
CASSQGVTGNTIYF
TGTGCCAGCAGCCAAGGGGTTACAGGAAACACCATATATTTT
>.|.|TRBJ1-5|TRBV7-8|14
CASSPTQESQPQHF
TGTGCCAGCAGCCCAACTCAGGAGAGTCAGCCCCAGCATTTT
>.|.|TRBJ1-3|TRBV7-2|16
CASSGQMLNSGNTIYF
TGTGCCAGCAGTGGACAGATGCTGAACTCTGGAAACACCATATATTTT
>.|TRBD1|TRBJ2-7|TRBV7-9|15
CASSPQGASPFEQYF
TGTGCCAGCAGCCCTCAGGGGGCCTCACCGTTCGAGCAGTACTTC
>.|.|TRBJ2-3|TRBV28|15
CASSLTGVWADTQYF
TGTGCCAGCAGTTTAACGGGTGTATGGGCAGATACGCAGTATTTT
>.|.|TRBJ2-1|TRBV19|13
CASSIGDRGEQFF
TGTGCCAGTAGTATAGGGGATAGGGGTGAGCAGTTCTTC
>.|TRBD1|TRBJ1-2|TRBV19|13
CASRQGAGDGYTF
TGTGCCAGTCGTCAGGGGGCAGGGGATGGCTACACCTTC
>once|TRBD2|TRBJ2-7|TRBV7-6|17
CASSLHGLAGLSYEQYF
TGTGCCAGCAGCTTACACGGACTAGCGGGACTCTCCTACGAGCAGTACTTC
>.|TRBD1|TRBJ1-4|TRBV14|15
CASSQGDRGLEKLFF
TGTGCCAGCAGCCAAGGGGACAGGGGGTTGGAAAAACTGTTTTTT
>.|.|TRBJ1-5|TRBV7-9|15
CASRNREGNNQPQHF
TGTGCCAGCAGGAACAGGGAGGGGAACAATCAGCCCCAGCATTTT
>once|.|TRBJ1-4|TRBV30|15
CAWSWRRGASEKLFF
TGTGCCTGGAGTTGGAGGAGGGGAGCGAGTGAAAAACTGTTTTTT
>.|TRBD1|TRBJ1-2|TRBV9|17
CASSVGGGPGQAYGYTF
TGTGCCAGCAGCGTAGGTGGGGGGCCGGGACAGGCCTATGGCTACACCTTC
>.|.|TRBJ1-2|TRBV4-3|17
CASSQIQAGDLDYGYTF
TGCGCCAGCAGCCAAATTCAGGCAGGGGATTTGGACTATGGCTACACCTTC
>.|.|TRBJ2-7|TRBV18|16
CASSPEGFWGSYEQYF
TGTGCCAGCTCCCCAGAGGGGTTTTGGGGCTCCTACGAGCAGTACTTC
>.|TRBD2|TRBJ2-1|TRBV6-5|16
CASSYSWLAGNNEQFF
TGTGCCAGCAGTTACTCGTGGCTAGCGGGAAACAATGAGCAGTTCTTC
>.|.|TRBJ1-5|TRBV7-2|13
CATSGYSNQPQHF
TGTGCCACCTCGGGGTATAGCAATCAGCCCCAGCATTTT
>.|TRBD2|TRBJ2-6|TRBV20-1|17
CSASPAGDASGANVLTF
TGCAGTGCTAGTCCAGCGGGAGACGCCTCTGGGGCCAACGTCCTGACTTTC
>few|.|TRBJ1-5|TRBV24-1|15
CATSDSLGGGQPQHF
TGTGCCACCAGTGACTCCCTGGGGGGCGGTCAGCCCCAGCATTTT